The 14 T cell receptor beta chains listed next were all sequenced from one sample in a study of cytomegalovirus exposure and HLA in healthy donors. Primers for the PCR totalled 60 Vbeta and 13 Jbeta. Measured with immunoSEQ multiplex PCR; TCRdb has only the in-frame clones, and not every one. The table includes about 140,000 clones, roughly 79% detected once. The specimen was PBMCs. These receptors were collected from a young man in good health and CMV-seronegative.

The chain has TRBV27 and TRBJ1-1; D possibly corresponds to TRBD1 (5 bases). CDR3 length: 14 residues. V shed 1 base and J shed 5 bases, with 11 bases lying between them. The germline gives CDR1 MNHEY, CDR2 SMNVEV (reference sequence). DNA of the CDR3: TGTGCCAGCAGTTTATGGCGGGACGGGACTGAAGCTTTCTTT. Amino acid sequence: CASSLWRDGTEAFF.

The V call is TRBV7-9, the J call TRBJ1-4; 8 bases align to TRBD1. The CDR3 consists of 18 residues. Germline assignment: CDR1 SEHNR and CDR2 FQNEAQ (reference sequence). With V trimmed by 2 bases and J by 4 bases, 12 bases remained unmatched. DNA of the CDR3: TGTGCCAGCAGCTTACCACCAGGGGGGACAGGAGATAATGAAAAACTGTTTTTT. The encoded protein is CASSLPPGGTGDNEKLFF.

This chain connects TRBV12-5 to TRBJ2-7; possibly TRBD2 for D (5 bases). CDR1 is LGHNT, CDR2 FRNRAP, per germline. The CDR3 sequence is 15 residues long. V lost 4 bases to trimming and J lost 4 bases, with 17 bases between them. The CDR3 DNA sequence: TGTGCTAGTGGTTCCCCCTTTGAGGGTGGGTACGAGCAGTACTTC. Translated, it gives CASGSPFEGGYEQYF. Full variable domain (outside the CDR3, taken from reference TRBV12-5 and TRBJ2-7): DARVTQTPRHKVTEMGQEVTMRCQPILGHNTVFWYRQTMMQGLELLAYFRNRAPLDDSGMPKDRFSAEMPDATLATLKIQPSEPRDSAVYFCASGSPFEGGYEQYFGPGTRLTVT.

This clone turned up a few times. The chain employs TRBV2 and TRBJ2-2; 8 bases agree with TRBD1. Looked up from germline, CDR1 is SNHLY and CDR2 is FYNNEI. The CDR3 is made up of 16 amino acids. The V segment lost 1 base and the J segment 0 bases; nucleotides outside the gene matches: 1. CDR3 residues: CASSEEQGANTGELFF. The CDR3 region has the DNA TGTGCCAGCAGTGAAGAACAGGGGGCGAACACCGGGGAGCTGTTTTTT.

J is TRBJ2-7 and V is TRBV11-2; D is possibly TRBD1 (6 bases). Germline assignment: CDR1 SGHAT and CDR2 FQNNGV. Trimming took 7 bases from V and 2 from J, leaving 18 bases between them. The CDR3 covers 15 residues. The CDR3 reads CASTLLDRSTYEQYF. CDR3 sequence (DNA): TGTGCCAGCACCCTCTTAGACAGGAGCACCTACGAGCAGTACTTC.

The chain links TRBV7-6 to TRBJ1-4; the D is unclear. Germline V gene sequence: CDR1 SGHVS, CDR2 FNYEAQ. V dropped 5 bases and J dropped 6 bases, with 16 bases sitting between them. The CDR3 is made up of 15 amino acids. CDR3 amino acids: CASSIQGRSDEKLFF. CDR3 bases: TGTGCCAGCAGCATCCAAGGGAGGTCGGATGAAAAACTGTTTTTT.

The chain uses TRBV5-4 and TRBJ1-2, with TRBD1 matching 11 bases. Looked up from germline, CDR1 is SGHNT and CDR2 is YYREEE (reference sequence). The V segment lost 2 bases and the J segment 3 bases; nucleotides outside the gene matches: 9. The CDR3 sequence is 17 residues long. CDR3 protein: CASSFPGQGGVHYGYTF. In DNA, the CDR3 is TGTGCCAGCAGCTTTCCGGGACAGGGGGGGGTCCACTATGGCTACACCTTC.

V usage is TRBV23-1 and J usage is TRBJ2-7, with D maybe TRBD1 (6 bases). TRBV23-1 is given ORF status, its function remaining uncertain. This CDR3 has 20 amino acids. The V and J ends lost 0 bases and 0 bases respectively, with 24 bases between them. The CDR3 loop reads CASSQSSRYPGHQSSYEQYF. CDR3 nucleotide sequence: TGCGCCAGCAGTCAATCTAGCCGTTACCCGGGACACCAAAGCTCCTACGAGCAGTACTTC.

The chain carries TRBV7-9 and TRBJ1-5; D gene unclear. The CDR3 has 12 residues. The germline V gene encodes CDR1 SEHNR and CDR2 FQNEAQ (reference sequence). V was clipped by 4 bases and J by 8 bases, with 9 bases between them. The CDR3 bases are TGTGCCAGCAGCTCCTACGTAGAGCCCCAGCATTTT. Translated, it gives CASSSYVEPQHF.

The V gene is TRBV5-6, the J gene TRBJ1-5, with TRBD1 matching over 7 bases. Germline loops: CDR1 SGHDT, CDR2 YYEEEE. The length of the CDR3 is 15 residues. V trimming: 3 bases; J trimming: 2 bases; junction bases outside the gene matches: 5. Written as DNA, the CDR3 is TGTGCCAGCAGCTCAGGGGGTAGGCGCAATCAGCCCCAGCATTTT. Amino acids: CASSSGGRRNQPQHF.

The V and J genes are TRBV12-5 and TRBJ1-3; possible D gene TRBD1, 5 bases. This CDR3 has 19 residues. CDR1 is LGHNT, CDR2 FRNRAP, per germline. Deletions cut 3 bases from V and 0 bases from J, with 21 bases between. The DNA for the CDR3 is TGTGCTAGTGGTTTCCCACAGGCCCCCTTACCGACCTCTGGAAACACCATATATTTT. Protein product: CASGFPQAPLPTSGNTIYF.

The chain couples TRBV4-2 to TRBJ2-5, with 10 bases matching TRBD1. This CDR3 is built from 16 residues. Looked up from germline, CDR1 is LGHNA and CDR2 is YNFKEQ. Trimming at V came to 4 bases and at J to 2 bases, leaving 7 bases not matched to a gene. The CDR3 bases are TGTGCCAGCAGCCTCCGGGACAGGGGCGATCAAGAGACCCAGTACTTC. Encoded protein: CASSLRDRGDQETQYF.

This rearrangement joins TRBV2 to TRBJ1-2; D unresolved. The V end lost 10 bases, the J end lost 1 base, and 13 bases lay between the germline ends. Germline values: CDR1 SNHLY, CDR2 FYNNEI. The CDR3 has 13 residues. The CDR3 is CAIKREGNYGYTF. The DNA of the CDR3 is TGTGCCATAAAACGGGAGGGTAACTATGGCTACACCTTC.

This chain connects TRBV7-2 to TRBJ1-6; 7 positions match TRBD1. With V trimmed by 11 bases and J by 5 bases, 9 bases remained unmatched. Germline V gene lookup returns CDR1 SGHTA and CDR2 FQGNSA. This CDR3 has 14 amino acids. CDR3 residues: CAGASGQNNSPLHF. The CDR3 nucleotides read TGTGCCGGCGCCTCGGGACAGAATAATTCACCCCTCCACTTT.